A selection of T cell receptor beta chains follows, all from one sample in a study of control samples from healthy donors and cancer patients. Data came from immunoSEQ multiplex PCR; TCRdb stores just in-frame clones and leaves some out. The repertoire holds around 130,000 clones, with around 92% as singletons. The sequenced sample consisted of blood. These receptors came from a man aged 50 or older in good health. The CDR3 runs from the conserved cysteine through the conserved F or W. Each record gives: D gene, J gene, V gene, clone size, CDR3 DNA, CDR3 protein. A D gene is named only where the DNA matches it firmly. Expanded clones are given a class, and other clones once, few, many or no size at all.

D gene: TRBD1
J gene: TRBJ1-2
V gene: TRBV29-1
clone size: .
CDR3 DNA: TGCAGCGTTTGGGACAGGGAACACCGCTACACCTTC
CDR3 protein: CSVWDREHRYTF

D gene: TRBD1
J gene: TRBJ1-5
V gene: TRBV18
clone size: few
CDR3 DNA: TGTGCCAGCTCACCACGACAGGGGGTGAGCCAGCCCCAGCATTTT
CDR3 protein: CASSPRQGVSQPQHF

D gene: .
J gene: TRBJ1-1
V gene: TRBV6-2/TRBV6-3
clone size: .
CDR3 DNA: TGTGCCAGCAGCGCCGACAGGAACACTGAAGCTTTCTTT
CDR3 protein: CASSADRNTEAFF

D gene: .
J gene: TRBJ1-1
V gene: TRBV2
clone size: once
CDR3 DNA: TGTGCCAGGGGGGGCTACACTGAAGCTTTCTTT
CDR3 protein: CARGGYTEAFF

D gene: TRBD1
J gene: TRBJ1-1
V gene: TRBV15
clone size: .
CDR3 DNA: TGTGCCACCAGCAGAGCCGGGACAGGGTCTGAAGCTTTCTTT
CDR3 protein: CATSRAGTGSEAFF

D gene: TRBD1
J gene: TRBJ2-7
V gene: TRBV3-1/TRBV3-2
clone size: once
CDR3 DNA: TGTGCCAGCAGCCAAACAACAGGGGGCCCCTACGAGCAGTACTTC
CDR3 protein: CASSQTTGGPYEQYF

D gene: .
J gene: TRBJ1-1
V gene: TRBV4-1
clone size: few
CDR3 DNA: TGCGCCAGCAGCCAAGTTTCCAAGCGGGAGTTGGCCAGGAACACTGAAGCTTTCTTT
CDR3 protein: CASSQVSKRELARNTEAFF

D gene: .
J gene: TRBJ2-1
V gene: TRBV7-9
clone size: once
CDR3 DNA: TGTGCCAGCGGGTGGAATTTGCGAAGCAATGAGCAGTTCTTC
CDR3 protein: CASGWNLRSNEQFF

D gene: .
J gene: TRBJ1-1
V gene: TRBV30
clone size: .
CDR3 DNA: TGTGCCTGGGGGGTTCCGGGACCCACGGCTTTCTTT
CDR3 protein: CAWGVPGPTAFF

D gene: .
J gene: TRBJ2-3
V gene: TRBV11-2
clone size: .
CDR3 DNA: TGTGCCAGCACCACGCAGGGTACAAAGTATTTT
CDR3 protein: CASTTQGTKYF

D gene: .
J gene: TRBJ2-3
V gene: TRBV6-5
clone size: once
CDR3 DNA: TGTGCCAGCAGTTACCCTGGGGTGATCGATACGCAGTATTTT
CDR3 protein: CASSYPGVIDTQYF

D gene: .
J gene: TRBJ2-1
V gene: TRBV27
clone size: .
CDR3 DNA: TGTGCCAGCAGTCTAGGGGTCTACAATGAGCAGTTCTTC
CDR3 protein: CASSLGVYNEQFF

D gene: TRBD1
J gene: TRBJ1-5
V gene: TRBV7-9
clone size: .
CDR3 DNA: TGTGCCAGCAGCTTAGGGACAGGGGGAAATCAGCCCCAGCATTTT
CDR3 protein: CASSLGTGGNQPQHF

D gene: .
J gene: TRBJ2-3
V gene: TRBV5-5
clone size: .
CDR3 DNA: TGTGCCAGCAGCCCGCCCCGAGGGGACTCCAGCACAGATACGCAGTATTTT
CDR3 protein: CASSPPRGDSSTDTQYF

D gene: .
J gene: TRBJ2-1
V gene: TRBV9
clone size: few
CDR3 DNA: TGTGCCAGCAGCGTAGGGACTTACAATGAGCAGTTCTTC
CDR3 protein: CASSVGTYNEQFF

D gene: .
J gene: TRBJ1-2
V gene: TRBV4-1
clone size: .
CDR3 DNA: TGCGCCAGCAGCCAAGAAGGATCCTATGGCTACACCTTC
CDR3 protein: CASSQEGSYGYTF

D gene: TRBD1
J gene: TRBJ1-2
V gene: TRBV3-1/TRBV3-2
clone size: .
CDR3 DNA: TGTGCCAGCAGCCAAGGAAGCCAGGGGGCGCGCGGCTACACCTTC
CDR3 protein: CASSQGSQGARGYTF

D gene: TRBD1
J gene: TRBJ1-2
V gene: TRBV5-4
clone size: .
CDR3 DNA: TGTGCCAGCAGCCCGGGGACAGTCAGCAACTATGGCTACACCTTC
CDR3 protein: CASSPGTVSNYGYTF

D gene: .
J gene: TRBJ2-3
V gene: TRBV30
clone size: .
CDR3 DNA: TGTGCCTGGAGATTGGACGGGTTCTCAAGCACAGATACGCAGTATTTT
CDR3 protein: CAWRLDGFSSTDTQYF

D gene: .
J gene: TRBJ1-1
V gene: TRBV7-2
clone size: .
CDR3 DNA: TGTGCCAGCAGCTTACTCCTTCCTACGACTGAAGCTTTCTTT
CDR3 protein: CASSLLLPTTEAFF

D gene: .
J gene: TRBJ1-6
V gene: TRBV5-1
clone size: .
CDR3 DNA: TGCGCCAGCAGCTTGGCGTATGGCAGAAATTCACCCCTCCACTTT
CDR3 protein: CASSLAYGRNSPLHF

D gene: .
J gene: TRBJ1-1
V gene: TRBV7-2
clone size: .
CDR3 DNA: TGTGCCAGCAGCTTACCAGGGGTAACGGCTTTCTTT
CDR3 protein: CASSLPGVTAFF

D gene: .
J gene: TRBJ2-7
V gene: TRBV27
clone size: few
CDR3 DNA: TGTGCCAGCAGTCCCGGGTACGAGCAGTACTTC
CDR3 protein: CASSPGYEQYF

D gene: .
J gene: TRBJ1-3
V gene: TRBV25-1
clone size: .
CDR3 DNA: TGTGCCAGCAGTGAATATATGGGGCGGGGGGCTGGAAACACCATATATTTT
CDR3 protein: CASSEYMGRGAGNTIYF

D gene: .
J gene: TRBJ1-5
V gene: TRBV10-3
clone size: .
CDR3 DNA: TGTGCCATCAGCTCAACTGCGAATCAGCCCCAGCATTTT
CDR3 protein: CAISSTANQPQHF

D gene: TRBD2
J gene: TRBJ2-7
V gene: TRBV24-1
clone size: once
CDR3 DNA: TGTGCCACCAGTGATTTGTCAGCGGGGGGTACCTACGAGCAGTACTTC
CDR3 protein: CATSDLSAGGTYEQYF

D gene: .
J gene: TRBJ1-1
V gene: TRBV12-3/TRBV12-4
clone size: .
CDR3 DNA: TGTGCCAGCAGTTTTGGGGGTAAGGGGGGAGCTTTCTTT
CDR3 protein: CASSFGGKGGAFF

D gene: .
J gene: TRBJ2-6
V gene: TRBV24-1
clone size: .
CDR3 DNA: TGTGCCACCAGTGATGGGGGGTCCGGGGCCAACGTCCTGACTTTC
CDR3 protein: CATSDGGSGANVLTF

D gene: TRBD2
J gene: TRBJ2-2
V gene: TRBV30
clone size: .
CDR3 DNA: TGTGCCTGGAGTGTAGCGGGGGAGACCGGGGAGCTGTTTTTT
CDR3 protein: CAWSVAGETGELFF

D gene: .
J gene: TRBJ2-2
V gene: TRBV12-3/TRBV12-4
clone size: .
CDR3 DNA: TGTGCCAGCAGTCGGGGGAACACCGGGGAGCTGTTTTTT
CDR3 protein: CASSRGNTGELFF

D gene: TRBD1
J gene: TRBJ1-3
V gene: TRBV11-2
clone size: .
CDR3 DNA: TGTGCCAGCAGCGGCCGGGACAGGGCCTCACCATCCTCTGGAAACACCATATATTTT
CDR3 protein: CASSGRDRASPSSGNTIYF

D gene: TRBD1
J gene: TRBJ1-4
V gene: TRBV11-2
clone size: few
CDR3 DNA: TGTGCCAGCAGCCGGGACAGGGGTAATGAAAAACTGTTTTTT
CDR3 protein: CASSRDRGNEKLFF

D gene: TRBD1
J gene: TRBJ2-3
V gene: TRBV6-4
clone size: .
CDR3 DNA: TGTGCCAGCAGTCGACAGGGCAGCACAGATACGCAGTATTTT
CDR3 protein: CASSRQGSTDTQYF

D gene: .
J gene: TRBJ1-1
V gene: TRBV12-3/TRBV12-4
clone size: .
CDR3 DNA: TGTGCCAGCAGCCTCCAGTTGAACACTGAAGCTTTCTTT
CDR3 protein: CASSLQLNTEAFF

D gene: .
J gene: TRBJ2-2
V gene: TRBV24-1
clone size: .
CDR3 DNA: TGTGCCACCAGCGATTGGCGCACCGGGGAGCTGTTTTTT
CDR3 protein: CATSDWRTGELFF

D gene: .
J gene: TRBJ1-5
V gene: TRBV7-6
clone size: .
CDR3 DNA: TGTGCCAGCAGCTTAGGAGCCGGGGGCCTAAATCAGCCCCAGCATTTT
CDR3 protein: CASSLGAGGLNQPQHF

D gene: TRBD1
J gene: TRBJ2-2
V gene: TRBV27
clone size: .
CDR3 DNA: TGTGCCAGCAGTTTGGGACAGGGGGGGGGCGGGGAGCTGTTTTTT
CDR3 protein: CASSLGQGGGGELFF

D gene: .
J gene: TRBJ1-1
V gene: TRBV3-1/TRBV3-2
clone size: .
CDR3 DNA: TGTGCCAGCAGCCAAGTTGGGCCGGAGACTGAAGCTTTCTTT
CDR3 protein: CASSQVGPETEAFF

D gene: .
J gene: TRBJ1-2
V gene: TRBV6-1
clone size: .
CDR3 DNA: TGTGCCAGCAGTGAAGGAGGAGTAGGAAACGACTATGGCTACACCTTC
CDR3 protein: CASSEGGVGNDYGYTF

D gene: .
J gene: TRBJ1-1
V gene: TRBV4-3
clone size: .
CDR3 DNA: TGCGCCAGCAGCCAGTTAGGACTCAGGAACACTGAAGCTTTCTTT
CDR3 protein: CASSQLGLRNTEAFF

D gene: .
J gene: TRBJ1-2
V gene: TRBV6-1
clone size: .
CDR3 DNA: TGTGCCAGCAGTGAGACGGGCAGGGCTTCAGGGTATGGCTACACCTTC
CDR3 protein: CASSETGRASGYGYTF

D gene: .
J gene: TRBJ1-1
V gene: TRBV27
clone size: .
CDR3 DNA: TGTGCCAGCAGGGGGAGGGGAGGGGCTGAAGCTTTCTTT
CDR3 protein: CASRGRGGAEAFF

D gene: .
J gene: TRBJ1-2
V gene: TRBV6-1
clone size: .
CDR3 DNA: TGTGCCAGCAGTGAGGGGAAAGGCTATGGCTACACCTTC
CDR3 protein: CASSEGKGYGYTF

D gene: TRBD2
J gene: TRBJ2-3
V gene: TRBV11-2
clone size: .
CDR3 DNA: TGTGCCAGCAGCTTATTAACTTCTAGCGGGGGAACAGATACGCAGTATTTT
CDR3 protein: CASSLLTSSGGTDTQYF

D gene: TRBD1
J gene: TRBJ1-2
V gene: TRBV28
clone size: .
CDR3 DNA: TGTGCCAGCAGTATTACTTCGGGACAGGGGGCGCATGGCTACACCTTC
CDR3 protein: CASSITSGQGAHGYTF

D gene: TRBD1
J gene: TRBJ1-2
V gene: TRBV9
clone size: .
CDR3 DNA: TGTGCCAGCAGCTCCCGGACAGGGGTATATGGCTACACCTTC
CDR3 protein: CASSSRTGVYGYTF

D gene: TRBD1
J gene: TRBJ2-3
V gene: TRBV5-1
clone size: .
CDR3 DNA: TGCGCCAGCAGTCCGACAGGGAGTACGCAGTATTTT
CDR3 protein: CASSPTGSTQYF